The count of the clone carrying this T cell receptor beta chain is one. This entry is derived from a study of blood T cells in healthy people across ages. Combining a sample-barcoded 5' primer with a J-beta primer mix, a second PCR ran for roughly 7 to 11 cycles. Via MiXCR, TCRdb re-called the 5' RACE reads, giving one row per CDR3 protein. The sample lists about 970,000 distinct CDR3 sequences, roughly 47% seen once, with about a fifth in the top ten. The CDR3 runs to 13 residues. V gave up 5 bases and J gave up 5 bases, with 13 bases separating them. Germline V CDR1 and CDR2: MDHEN, SYDVKM. Sequenced: blood. V and J are TRBV28 and TRBJ2-7; D call uncertain. This sequence originates from a woman aged 55-75 years in good health. The CDR3 spells CASSNVYRNEQYF. The CDR3 nucleotides are TGTGCCAGCAGTAATGTATATAGGAACGAGCAGTACTTC.